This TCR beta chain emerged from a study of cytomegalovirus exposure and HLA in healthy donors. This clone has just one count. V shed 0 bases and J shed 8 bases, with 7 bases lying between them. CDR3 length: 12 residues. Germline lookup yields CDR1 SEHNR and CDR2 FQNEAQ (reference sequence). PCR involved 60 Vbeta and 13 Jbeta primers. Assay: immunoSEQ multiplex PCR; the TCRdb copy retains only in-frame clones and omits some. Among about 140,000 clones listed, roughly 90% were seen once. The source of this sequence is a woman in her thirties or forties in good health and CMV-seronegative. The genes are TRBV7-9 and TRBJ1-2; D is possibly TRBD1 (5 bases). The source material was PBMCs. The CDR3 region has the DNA TGTGCCAGCAGCTTAGCAGGGGCGGGCTACACCTTC. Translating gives CASSLAGAGYTF.